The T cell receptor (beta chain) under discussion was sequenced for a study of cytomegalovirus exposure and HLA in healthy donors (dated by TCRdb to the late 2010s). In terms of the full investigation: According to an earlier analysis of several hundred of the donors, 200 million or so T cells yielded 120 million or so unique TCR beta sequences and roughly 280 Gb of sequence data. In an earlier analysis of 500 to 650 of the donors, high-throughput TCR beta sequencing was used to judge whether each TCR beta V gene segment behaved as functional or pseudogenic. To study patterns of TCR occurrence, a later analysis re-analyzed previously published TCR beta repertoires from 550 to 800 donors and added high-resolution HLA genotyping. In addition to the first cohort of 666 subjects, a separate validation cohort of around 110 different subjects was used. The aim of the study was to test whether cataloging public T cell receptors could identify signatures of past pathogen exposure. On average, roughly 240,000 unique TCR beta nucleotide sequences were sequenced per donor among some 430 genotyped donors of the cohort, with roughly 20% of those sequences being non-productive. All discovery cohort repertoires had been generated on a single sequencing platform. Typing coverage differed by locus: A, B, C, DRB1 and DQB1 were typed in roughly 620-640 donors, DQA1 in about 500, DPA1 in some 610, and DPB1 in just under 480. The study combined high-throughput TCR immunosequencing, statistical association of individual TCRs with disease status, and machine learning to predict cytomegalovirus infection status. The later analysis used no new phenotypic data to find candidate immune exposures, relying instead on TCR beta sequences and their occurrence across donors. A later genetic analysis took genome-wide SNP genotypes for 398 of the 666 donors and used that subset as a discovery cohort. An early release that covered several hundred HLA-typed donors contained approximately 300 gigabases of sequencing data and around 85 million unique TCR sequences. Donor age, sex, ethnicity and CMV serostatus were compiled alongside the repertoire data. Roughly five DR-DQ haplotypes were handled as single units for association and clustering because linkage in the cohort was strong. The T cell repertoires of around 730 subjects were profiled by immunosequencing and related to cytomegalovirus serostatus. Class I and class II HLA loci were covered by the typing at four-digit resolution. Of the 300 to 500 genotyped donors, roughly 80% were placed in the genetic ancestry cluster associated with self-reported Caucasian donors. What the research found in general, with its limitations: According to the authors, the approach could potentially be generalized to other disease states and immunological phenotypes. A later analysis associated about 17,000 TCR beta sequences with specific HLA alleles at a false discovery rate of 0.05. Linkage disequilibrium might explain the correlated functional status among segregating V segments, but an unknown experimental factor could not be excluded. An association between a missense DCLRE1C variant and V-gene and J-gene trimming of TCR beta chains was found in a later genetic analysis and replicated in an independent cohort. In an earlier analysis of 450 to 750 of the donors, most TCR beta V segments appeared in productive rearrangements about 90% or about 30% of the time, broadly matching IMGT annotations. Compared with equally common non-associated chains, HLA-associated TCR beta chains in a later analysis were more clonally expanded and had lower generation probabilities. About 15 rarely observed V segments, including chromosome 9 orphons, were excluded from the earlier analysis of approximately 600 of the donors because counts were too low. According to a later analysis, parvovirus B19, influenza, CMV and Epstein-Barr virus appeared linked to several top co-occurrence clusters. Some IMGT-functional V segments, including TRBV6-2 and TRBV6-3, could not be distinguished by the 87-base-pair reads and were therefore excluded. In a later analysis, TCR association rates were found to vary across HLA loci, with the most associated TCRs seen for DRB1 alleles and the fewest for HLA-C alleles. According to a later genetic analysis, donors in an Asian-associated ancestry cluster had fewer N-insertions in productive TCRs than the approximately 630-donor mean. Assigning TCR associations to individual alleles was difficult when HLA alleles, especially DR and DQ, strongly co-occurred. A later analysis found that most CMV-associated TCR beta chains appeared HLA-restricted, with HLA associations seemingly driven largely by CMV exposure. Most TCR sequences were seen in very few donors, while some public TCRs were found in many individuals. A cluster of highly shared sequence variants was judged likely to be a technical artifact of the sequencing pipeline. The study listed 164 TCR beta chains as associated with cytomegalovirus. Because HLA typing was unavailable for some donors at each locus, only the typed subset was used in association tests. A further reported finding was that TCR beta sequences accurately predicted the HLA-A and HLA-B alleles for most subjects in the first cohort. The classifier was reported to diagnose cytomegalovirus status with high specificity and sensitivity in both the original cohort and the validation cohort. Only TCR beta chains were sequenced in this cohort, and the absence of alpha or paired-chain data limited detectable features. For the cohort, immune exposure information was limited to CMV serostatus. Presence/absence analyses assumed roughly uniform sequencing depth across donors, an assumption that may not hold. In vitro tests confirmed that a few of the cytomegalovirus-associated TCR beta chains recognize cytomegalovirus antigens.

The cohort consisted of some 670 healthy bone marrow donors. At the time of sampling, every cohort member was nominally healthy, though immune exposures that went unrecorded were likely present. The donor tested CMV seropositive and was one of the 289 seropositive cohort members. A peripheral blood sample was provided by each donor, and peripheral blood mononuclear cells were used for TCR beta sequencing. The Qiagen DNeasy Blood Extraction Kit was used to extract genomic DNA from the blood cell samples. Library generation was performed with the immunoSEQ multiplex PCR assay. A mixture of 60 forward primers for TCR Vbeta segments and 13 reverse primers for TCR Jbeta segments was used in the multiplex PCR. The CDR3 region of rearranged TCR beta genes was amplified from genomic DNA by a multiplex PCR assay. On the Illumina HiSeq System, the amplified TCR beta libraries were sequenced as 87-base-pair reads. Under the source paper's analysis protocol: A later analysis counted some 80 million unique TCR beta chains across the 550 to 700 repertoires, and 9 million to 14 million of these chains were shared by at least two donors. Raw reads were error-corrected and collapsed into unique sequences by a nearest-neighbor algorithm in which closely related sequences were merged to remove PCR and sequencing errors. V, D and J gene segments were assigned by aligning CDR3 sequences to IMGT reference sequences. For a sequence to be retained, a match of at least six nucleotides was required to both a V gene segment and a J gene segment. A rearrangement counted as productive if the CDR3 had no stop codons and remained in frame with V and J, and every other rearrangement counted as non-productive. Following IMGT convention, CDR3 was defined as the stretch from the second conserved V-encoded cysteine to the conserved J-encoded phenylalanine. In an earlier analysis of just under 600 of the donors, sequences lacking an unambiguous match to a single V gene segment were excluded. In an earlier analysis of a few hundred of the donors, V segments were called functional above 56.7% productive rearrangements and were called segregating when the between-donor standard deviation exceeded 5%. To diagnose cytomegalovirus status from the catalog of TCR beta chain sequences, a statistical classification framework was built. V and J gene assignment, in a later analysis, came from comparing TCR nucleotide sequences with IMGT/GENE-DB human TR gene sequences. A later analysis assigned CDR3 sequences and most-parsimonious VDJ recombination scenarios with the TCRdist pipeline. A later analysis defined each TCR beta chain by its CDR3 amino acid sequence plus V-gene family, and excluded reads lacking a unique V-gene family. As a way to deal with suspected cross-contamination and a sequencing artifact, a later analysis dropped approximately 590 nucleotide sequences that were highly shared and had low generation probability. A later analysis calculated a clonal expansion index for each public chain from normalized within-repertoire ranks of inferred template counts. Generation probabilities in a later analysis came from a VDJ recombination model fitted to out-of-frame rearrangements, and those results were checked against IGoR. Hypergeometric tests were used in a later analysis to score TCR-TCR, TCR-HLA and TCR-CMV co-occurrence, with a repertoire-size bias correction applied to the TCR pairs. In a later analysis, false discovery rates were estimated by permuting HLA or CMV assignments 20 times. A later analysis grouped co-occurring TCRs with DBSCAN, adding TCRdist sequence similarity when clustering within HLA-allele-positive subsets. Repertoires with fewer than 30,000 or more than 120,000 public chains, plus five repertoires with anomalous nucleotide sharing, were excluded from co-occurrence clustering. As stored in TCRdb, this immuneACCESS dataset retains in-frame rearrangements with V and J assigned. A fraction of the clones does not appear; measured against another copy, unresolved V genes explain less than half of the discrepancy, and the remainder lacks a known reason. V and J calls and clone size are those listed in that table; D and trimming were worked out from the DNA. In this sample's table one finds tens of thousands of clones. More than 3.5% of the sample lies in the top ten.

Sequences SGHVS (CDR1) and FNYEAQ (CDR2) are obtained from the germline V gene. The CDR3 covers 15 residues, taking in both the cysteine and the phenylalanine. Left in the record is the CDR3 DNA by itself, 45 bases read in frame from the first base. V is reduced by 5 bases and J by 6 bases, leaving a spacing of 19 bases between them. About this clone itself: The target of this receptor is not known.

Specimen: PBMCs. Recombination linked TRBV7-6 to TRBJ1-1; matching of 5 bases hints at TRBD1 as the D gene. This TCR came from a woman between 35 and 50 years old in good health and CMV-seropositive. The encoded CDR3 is CASSALTEGGSEAFF. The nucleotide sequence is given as TGTGCCAGCAGCGCCTTGACAGAGGGAGGGTCTGAAGCTTTCTTT. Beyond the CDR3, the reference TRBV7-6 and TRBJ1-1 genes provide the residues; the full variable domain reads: GAGVSQSPRYKVTKRGQDVALRCDPISGHVSLYWYRQALGQGPEFLTYFNYEAQQDKSGLPNDRFSAERPEGSISTLTIQRTEQRDSAMYRCASSALTEGGSEAFFGQGTRLTVV.